This entry describes one TCR beta chain. As yet, its antigen is unknown. These data come from a study of T-cell memory formation after mild COVID-19. Overall study findings and caveats: CD4+ bias marked clones expanding day 15 to 37, unlike balanced contracting clones.

J gave up 5 bases and V 4 bases, and 6 bases lay outside the gene matches. CDR1 and CDR2 from the germline V gene are SGDLS and YYNGEE. The CDR3 has 14 residues. With constant-segment primers, 5'RACE yielded cDNA libraries of TCR alpha and TCR beta that carried sample barcodes and UMIs. TCRdb re-called the 5' RACE reads with MiXCR, one entry per CDR3 protein. The sample gives around 530,000 distinct CDR3 sequences, roughly 21% of which show up once; approximately 8.4% is in the top ten. This receptor was obtained from an adult woman who had mild COVID-19 (a few samples of this study predate the infection). Cell type and time point are not known. The sample comprised PBMCs or a T cell subset sorted from them (not recorded which). This sequence joins TRBV9 and TRBJ1-2; 9 bases are shared with TRBD1. The DNA of the CDR3 is TGTGCCAGCAGCCCAGAGGACAGGGGTTATGGCTACACCTTC. Translated: CASSPEDRGYGYTF.